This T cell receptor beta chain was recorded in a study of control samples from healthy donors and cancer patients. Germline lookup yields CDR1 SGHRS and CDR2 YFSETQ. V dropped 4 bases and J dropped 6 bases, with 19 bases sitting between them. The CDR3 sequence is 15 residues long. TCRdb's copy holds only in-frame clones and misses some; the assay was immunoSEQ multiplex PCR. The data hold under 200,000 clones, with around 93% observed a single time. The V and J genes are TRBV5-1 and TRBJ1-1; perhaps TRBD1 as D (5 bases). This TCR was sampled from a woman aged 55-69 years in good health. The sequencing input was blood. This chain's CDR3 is CASSGVGRGIAEAFF. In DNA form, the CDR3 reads TGCGCCAGCAGCGGGGTTGGGCGGGGGATAGCTGAAGCTTTCTTT.